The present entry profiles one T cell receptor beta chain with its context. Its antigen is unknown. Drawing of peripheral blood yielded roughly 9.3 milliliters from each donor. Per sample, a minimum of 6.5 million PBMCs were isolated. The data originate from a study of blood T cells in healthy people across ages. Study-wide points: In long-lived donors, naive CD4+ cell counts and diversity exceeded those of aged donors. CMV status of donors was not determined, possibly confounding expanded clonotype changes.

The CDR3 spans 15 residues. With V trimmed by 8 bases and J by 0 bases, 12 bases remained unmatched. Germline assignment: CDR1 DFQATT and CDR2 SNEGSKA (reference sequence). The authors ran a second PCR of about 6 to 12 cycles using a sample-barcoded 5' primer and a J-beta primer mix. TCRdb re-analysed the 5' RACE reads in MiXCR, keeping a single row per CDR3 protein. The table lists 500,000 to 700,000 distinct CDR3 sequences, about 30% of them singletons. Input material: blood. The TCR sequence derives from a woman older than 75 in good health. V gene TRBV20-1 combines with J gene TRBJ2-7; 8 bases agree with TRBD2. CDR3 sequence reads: CSTAGGSGTSYEQYF. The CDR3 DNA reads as TGCAGTACCGCTGGGGGTAGCGGGACCTCCTACGAGCAGTACTTC.